These 17 T cell receptor beta chains were sequenced from one sample in a study of T cell clonotyping in hematopoietic cell transplantation (TCRdb year 2021). Library preparation used the immunoSEQ multiplex PCR assay. This immuneACCESS table, as held by TCRdb, lists in-frame sequences with V and J called but not all clones. Of the missing ones, under half trace to an unresolved V gene in checked studies; the others have no known cause. The sample table contains fewer than 1,500 clones; only one count was recorded for roughly 80% of them. In total, the top ten clones hold 15% of the sample. The sample's time point label, in plain terms: 30 days after allo-HCT. Here the sequenced sample was PBMCs, taken 30 days after allogeneic stem cell transplant. Receptor source: a female patient aged 50 to 60 who had an allogeneic stem cell transplant, so the T cells may come from the graft donor. Some clones in this sample may be carry-over from other donors' samples.

This rearrangement joins TRBV25-1 to TRBJ2-3, with D possibly TRBD2 on 6 matching bases. Trimming removed 5 bases at V and 1 base at J, with 13 bases between. Germline CDR1 and CDR2: MGHDK and SYGVNS. This CDR3 has 15 amino acids. The DNA for the CDR3 is TGTGCCAGCAGTAGGAGGGGATGGGGCACAGATACGCAGTATTTT. Its protein is CASSRRGWGTDTQYF.

The chain recombines TRBV29-1 with TRBJ2-7, with no clear D. The CDR3 runs 13 residues. Germline V gives CDR1 SQVTM, CDR2 ANQGSEA. V was pared by 3 bases and J by 0 bases, with 9 bases between. CDR3 protein: CSVDGSGSYEQYF. For the CDR3, the DNA is TGCAGCGTTGACGGGTCGGGCTCCTACGAGCAGTACTTC.

In this sample, this clone turned up a few times. V is TRBV28 and J is TRBJ2-7, with 7 bases that match TRBD1. Germline-derived CDR1 and CDR2 are MDHEN and SYDVKM. After removal of 5 bases from V and 7 bases from J, the junction contained 5 bases not matched to a gene. The CDR3 contains 12 residues. The CDR3 DNA is TGTGCCAGCAGTATCGGGACAGTAGAGCAGTACTTC. This gives the protein CASSIGTVEQYF. The complete variable domain, with remaining parts taken from reference TRBV28 and TRBJ2-7, reads DVKVTQSSRYLVKRTGEKVFLECVQDMDHENMFWYRQDPGLGLRLIYFSYDVKMKEKGDIPEGYSVSREKKERFSLILESASTNQTSMYLCASSIGTVEQYFGPGTRLTVT.

The V call is TRBV7-9, the J call TRBJ2-5; unclear D gene. V lost 4 bases, J lost 2 bases, and 17 bases lay in between. CDR3 length equals 16 residues. In germline, CDR1 is SEHNR, CDR2 FQNEAQ (reference sequence). CDR3 coding DNA: TGTGCCAGCAGCTCGGCCCTACGGCGCGTACAAGAGACCCAGTACTTC. It codes for CASSSALRRVQETQYF.

V gene TRBV15 combines with J gene TRBJ2-7, with D perhaps matching TRBD1 (5 bases). Trimming took off 8 bases at V and 4 bases at J, with 15 bases between the two ends. There are 13 residues in the CDR3. The germline gives CDR1 LNHNV, CDR2 YYDKDF (reference sequence). CDR3 sequence reads: CATAEGVGYEQYF. In DNA form, the CDR3 reads TGTGCCACCGCCGAAGGGGTTGGATACGAGCAGTACTTC.

The V gene is TRBV11-3, the J gene TRBJ2-7; 10 bases match TRBD2. V gave up 6 bases and J gave up 5 bases; unmatched junction bases: 4. The CDR3 is made up of 13 amino acids. From germline, CDR1 is SGHNT and CDR2 YENEEA. As DNA, the CDR3 is TGTGCCAGCAGGGCTAGCGGGAGCGACGAGCAGTACTTC. Protein product: CASRASGSDEQYF.

The V call is TRBV6-5, the J call TRBJ2-5, with D possibly TRBD2 on 6 matching bases. The CDR3 loop spans 13 amino acids. Germline CDR1 and CDR2: MNHEY and SVGAGI. Deletions cut 5 bases from V and 5 bases from J, with 12 bases between. CDR3 in amino acids: CASSPHSGETQYF. CDR3 DNA: TGTGCCAGCAGTCCCCACAGCGGGGAGACCCAGTACTTC.

The chain recombines TRBV10-3 with TRBJ2-1; 12 bases fit TRBD2. V lost 4 bases to trimming and J lost 0 bases; unmatched junction nucleotides: 1. Germline V lookup: CDR1 ENHRY, CDR2 SYGVKD. There are 16 residues in the CDR3. The CDR3 DNA sequence: TGTGCCATCAGTGCTAGCGGGGGGGTCTCCTACAATGAGCAGTTCTTC. Translated, it gives CAISASGGVSYNEQFF.

The J gene is TRBJ1-5, the V gene TRBV15, with D uncertain. In germline, CDR1 is LNHNV, CDR2 YYDKDF (reference sequence). The CDR3 runs to 14 residues. V lost 1 base and J lost 5, with 9 bases in between. CDR3 in amino acids: CATSRGGNYQPQHF. The CDR3 DNA follows: TGTGCCACCAGCAGAGGTGGAAATTATCAGCCCCAGCATTTT. Full variable domain (remainder filled in from reference TRBV15 and TRBJ1-5): DAMVIQNPRYQVTQFGKPVTLSCSQTLNHNVMYWYQQKSSQAPKLLFHYYDKDFNNEADTPDNFQSRRPNTSFCFLDIRSPGLGDTAMYLCATSRGGNYQPQHFGDGTRLSIL.

V and J are TRBV4-3 and TRBJ2-7; 9 nucleotides line up with TRBD1. This CDR3 is 16 amino acids long. Trimming took 1 base from V and 4 from J; bases not matched to a gene: 8. CDR1 is LGHNA, CDR2 YSLEER, per germline. The CDR3 region has the DNA TGCGCCAGCAGCCAAGGGAGTGGACAGGGGATATACGAGCAGTACTTC. This sequence encodes CASSQGSGQGIYEQYF.

The chain joins TRBV30 to TRBJ1-1, with D maybe TRBD1 (5 bases). This CDR3 contains 13 residues. V lost 0 bases to trimming and J lost 2 bases, with 7 bases between them. Germline V gives CDR1 GTSNPN, CDR2 SVGIG (reference sequence). The CDR3 region has the DNA TGTGCCTGGAGTGTGGGACCCAACACTGAAGCTTTCTTT. Residues: CAWSVGPNTEAFF.

This chain uses TRBV6-4 with TRBJ2-3; no clear D gene. Trimming removed 2 bases at V and 0 bases at J, with 3 bases between. Germline CDR1 is MRHNA and CDR2 is SNTAGT. The CDR3 has 13 residues. The CDR3 loop reads CASSDGSTDTQYF. The CDR3 DNA follows: TGTGCCAGCAGTGACGGGAGCACAGATACGCAGTATTTT.

The chain uses TRBV10-2 and TRBJ2-1; no firm D call. V shed 7 bases and J shed 6 bases, with 16 bases lying between them. This CDR3 spans 14 amino acids. The germline CDR1 and CDR2 sequences are WSHSY and SAAADI. CDR3 loop: CASTNGPNVNEQFF. DNA of the CDR3: TGCGCCAGCACTAACGGACCTAATGTCAATGAGCAGTTCTTC.

V usage is TRBV10-3 and J usage is TRBJ2-7; 9 bases are shared with TRBD2. This CDR3 is 16 amino acids long. The germline V gene has CDR1 ENHRY and CDR2 SYGVKD. The J segment lost 6 bases and the V segment lost 2 bases, leaving 11 bases of the junction unmatched. CDR3 residues: CAISETLVGLASEQYF. DNA for the CDR3: TGTGCCATCAGTGAGACGTTGGTGGGACTAGCATCCGAGCAGTACTTC.

The chain uses TRBV28 and TRBJ2-7, with D perhaps matching TRBD1 (6 bases). V shed 3 bases and J shed 4 bases, with 28 bases lying between them. CDR3 size: 19 residues. Germline V gene data show CDR1 as MDHEN and CDR2 as SYDVKM. CDR3 sequence reads: CASSFPSPISHRAPYEQYF. CDR3 coding DNA: TGTGCCAGCAGTTTCCCGTCCCCAATCTCTCACAGGGCGCCGTACGAGCAGTACTTC.

V and J are TRBV7-9 and TRBJ2-3; D not resolved. Germline V gene data show CDR1 as SEHNR and CDR2 as FQNEAQ (reference sequence). The CDR3 loop spans 13 amino acids. V shed 2 bases and J shed 1 base, with 4 bases lying between them. CDR3 coding DNA: TGTGCCAGCAGCTTACTGCGCACAGATACGCAGTATTTT. It codes for CASSLLRTDTQYF.

This clone was seen a handful of times. The rearrangement joins TRBV6-5 to TRBJ2-3; D is uncertain. The germline CDR1 and CDR2 sequences are MNHEY and SVGAGI. The CDR3 sequence is 14 residues long. V was trimmed by 8 bases and J by 0 bases, leaving 12 bases between them. The CDR3 reads CASGRGISTDTQYF. Written as DNA, the CDR3 is TGTGCCAGCGGTCGTGGTATTAGCACAGATACGCAGTATTTT.